Sequencing of this T cell receptor (beta chain) was carried out in a study of response to subunit inactivated influenza vaccine. The V segment lost 4 bases and the J segment 3 bases; nucleotides outside the gene matches: 6. The length of the CDR3 is 15 residues. Germline V gene lookup returns CDR1 WNHNN and CDR2 SYGVQD (reference sequence). In TCRdb, the RT-PCR reads were re-called with MiXCR into one record per CDR3 protein. There are about 700,000 distinct CDR3 sequences in the sample; over 11% occur only once, and 5.5% to 8% lies in the top ten. The rearrangement uses TRBV10-1 and TRBJ2-3; 8 nucleotides agree with TRBD2. This receptor was identified in a man over 45 who received an inactivated influenza vaccine. The source was PBMCs from blood, collected around 15 days before vaccination. The CDR3 DNA sequence: TGCGCCAGCAGTGTTTTAGCGGGGATTACAGATACGCAGTATTTT. Amino acid sequence: CASSVLAGITDTQYF.